The 21 T cell receptor beta chains below all came from one sample that was sequenced in a study of somatic mutations in cytotoxic T cells in rheumatoid arthritis. The table came from immunoSEQ multiplex PCR; TCRdb's copy has only in-frame clones and leaves some out. The sample holds approximately 18,000 clones; 74% are singletons and the top ten take approximately 5%. Material for sequencing was CD8+ T cells sorted from blood. These receptors were obtained from a man aged 55-75 years in good health.

In this sample, this clone turned up a few times. The chain has TRBV7-9 and TRBJ1-4; 10 bases agree with TRBD1. This CDR3 spans 18 amino acids. CDR1 and CDR2 from the germline V gene are SEHNR and FQNEAQ (reference sequence). The V and J ends lost 5 bases and 0 bases, in that order; junction bases with no gene match: 9. The CDR3 DNA reads TGTGCCAGCAGCATCCGGGACAGGGGTGCCGCAACTAATGAAAAACTGTTTTTT. Its protein product is CASSIRDRGAATNEKLFF. The full variable domain, completed using reference TRBV7-9 and TRBJ1-4, is DTGVSQNPRHKITKRGQNVTFRCDPISEHNRLYWYRQTLGQGPEFLTYFQNEAQLEKSRLLSDRFSAERPKGSFSTLEIQRTEQGDSAMYLCASSIRDRGAATNEKLFFGSGTQLSVL.

The chain carries TRBV7-6 and TRBJ2-2, with D perhaps TRBD2 (5 bases). Trimming took 1 base from V and 2 from J, leaving 14 bases between them. The CDR3 runs to 17 residues. CDR1 is SGHVS and CDR2 is FNYEAQ in the germline V gene. The CDR3 reads CASSLGRAEINTGELFF. The CDR3 nucleotides read TGTGCCAGCAGCTTAGGTCGAGCGGAAATCAACACCGGGGAGCTGTTTTTT.

On this clone: The sample holds other DNA sequences that translate to the same CDR3. The genes are TRBV15 and TRBJ2-1, with D maybe TRBD2 (5 bases). CDR1 and CDR2 from the germline V gene are LNHNV and YYDKDF (reference sequence). The CDR3 runs 13 residues. V was pared by 6 bases and J by 0 bases, with 6 bases between. For the CDR3, the DNA is TGTGCCACCAGACGGGACTCCTACAATGAGCAGTTCTTC. Translating gives CATRRDSYNEQFF.

The genes are TRBV5-6 and TRBJ1-5; 9 bases fit TRBD1. The V gene's germline CDR1 is SGHDT and CDR2 YYEEEE. Trimming cost V 3 bases and J 0 bases; bases outside gene matches: 7. The length of the CDR3 is 17 residues. The CDR3 sequence is CASSSDRGSLSNQPQHF. Written as DNA, the CDR3 is TGTGCCAGCAGCTCGGACAGGGGCAGCCTTAGCAATCAGCCCCAGCATTTT.

The chain carries TRBV6-4 and TRBJ2-6; tentative D call: TRBD2 (5 bases). From germline, CDR1 is MRHNA and CDR2 SNTAGT. The CDR3 length is 16 residues. With 6 bases removed from V and 0 bases from J, the gap between germline ends came to 12 bases. The CDR3 coding sequence is TGTGCCAGCAGCCCCACTAGTGACTCTGGGGCCAACGTCCTGACTTTC. Its translation: CASSPTSDSGANVLTF.

The V call is TRBV27, the J call TRBJ2-2, with 10 bases aligning to TRBD2. The CDR3 extends over 17 amino acids. From germline, CDR1 is MNHEY and CDR2 SMNVEV (reference sequence). Germline trimming cut 6 bases from V and 0 bases from J; bases unmatched to any gene: 7. CDR3 nucleotide sequence: TGTGCCAGCAGAACCGGGACTAGCGCACCGAACACCGGGGAGCTGTTTTTT. It is translated as CASRTGTSAPNTGELFF.

This clone was counted a few times. The chain links TRBV4-1 to TRBJ2-7, with D uncertain. Per the germline V gene, CDR1 is MGHRA and CDR2 is YSYEKL. The CDR3 spans 14 residues. V gave up 1 base and J gave up 0 bases, with 7 bases separating them. In DNA form, the CDR3 reads TGCGCCAGCAGCCAAGTGCAGAACTCCTACGAGCAGTACTTC. Translation gives CASSQVQNSYEQYF.

This rearrangement joins TRBV5-4 to TRBJ2-2; 9 nucleotides agree with TRBD2. There are 16 residues in the CDR3. The germline V gene has CDR1 SGHNT and CDR2 YYREEE (reference sequence). The ends lost 4 bases at V and 4 bases at J; junction bases unmatched: 8. This CDR3 reads CASSEISGSGTGELFF. CDR3 sequence (DNA): TGTGCCAGCAGCGAAATTAGCGGGAGCGGCACCGGGGAGCTGTTTTTT.

The rearrangement links TRBV27 to TRBJ1-2; 8 nucleotides align to TRBD1. The junction had 12 bases not matched to a gene; V was cut back by 3 bases and J by 6 bases. Per germline, CDR1 MNHEY and CDR2 SMNVEV (reference sequence). This CDR3 comprises 16 residues. This CDR3 reads CASSFLGQGANHGYTF. In DNA, the CDR3 is TGTGCCAGCAGTTTTCTTGGACAGGGAGCTAATCATGGCTACACCTTC.

The chain joins TRBV13 to TRBJ2-1; D not certain. The CDR3 sequence is 14 residues long. V was trimmed by 1 base and J by 2 bases, leaving 6 bases between them. The germline gives CDR1 PRHDT, CDR2 FYEKMQ (reference sequence). The CDR3 protein is CASSLASAYNEQFF. CDR3 bases: TGTGCCAGCAGCTTAGCCAGCGCCTACAATGAGCAGTTCTTC.

This chain uses TRBV11-2 with TRBJ1-3; D gene unclear. CDR1 and CDR2 (germline): SGHAT, FQNNGV. The CDR3 spans 14 residues. V dropped 7 bases and J dropped 4 bases, with 14 bases sitting between them. The DNA of the CDR3 is TGTGCCAGCACCCCATCAGGCTGGGGAAACACCATATATTTT. Residues: CASTPSGWGNTIYF.

This rearrangement joins TRBV7-9 to TRBJ2-2; maybe TRBD2 (6 bases). With 1 base removed from V and 6 bases from J, the gap between germline ends came to 9 bases. In germline, CDR1 is SEHNR, CDR2 FQNEAQ (reference sequence). This CDR3 comprises 14 residues. The CDR3 DNA reads TGTGCCAGCAGCTTAGTCGCGGGATCCGGGGAGCTGTTTTTT. It encodes CASSLVAGSGELFF.

The chain recombines TRBV10-3 with TRBJ2-1; 11 bases agree with TRBD2. The length of the CDR3 is 15 residues. With V trimmed by 6 bases and J by 8 bases, 9 bases remained unmatched. Germline values: CDR1 ENHRY, CDR2 SYGVKD. CDR3 in amino acids: CAIRNIAGGPHEQFF. The CDR3 DNA reads as TGTGCCATCAGAAACATAGCGGGGGGGCCACATGAGCAGTTCTTC.

The chain joins TRBV6-1 to TRBJ2-2; 8 nucleotides match TRBD2. Germline values: CDR1 MNHNS, CDR2 SASEGT. The trim removed 6 bases at V and 4 bases at J, leaving 4 bases unmatched. The CDR3 has 14 amino acids. The CDR3 DNA reads as TGTGCCAGCAGGCCCCTAGCGGGCACCGGGGAGCTGTTTTTT. Translation gives CASRPLAGTGELFF.

Turning to this clone: No conserved phenylalanine or tryptophan is present at the end of the CDR3, so a read error is the likely explanation. The rearrangement links TRBV5-1 to TRBJ1-2; TRBD1 matches at 10 bases. Germline V gene sequence: CDR1 SGHRS, CDR2 YFSETQ. After removal of 0 bases from V and 9 bases from J, the junction contained 8 bases not matched to a gene. The CDR3 is 15 amino acids. The CDR3 loop is CASSLAPGTGDSYTS. The CDR3 nucleotides are TGCGCCAGCAGCTTGGCCCCCGGGACAGGGGATAGCTACACCTCC.

V usage is TRBV7-9 and J usage is TRBJ2-1; D is possibly TRBD2 (6 bases). The germline V and J ends were trimmed by 1 base and 4 bases, with 11 bases remaining between them. This CDR3 is built from 15 residues. Germline values: CDR1 SEHNR, CDR2 FQNEAQ (reference sequence). DNA for the CDR3: TGTGCCAGCAGCTTAGGACTAGGCGGATACAATGAGCAGTTCTTC. Translation gives CASSLGLGGYNEQFF.

The chain employs TRBV7-9 and TRBJ1-2, with a possible D match to TRBD1 (6 bases). Trimming cost V 5 bases and J 4 bases, with 14 bases left between them. From germline, CDR1 is SEHNR and CDR2 FQNEAQ (reference sequence). This CDR3 comprises 14 residues. Written as DNA, the CDR3 is TGTGCCAGCAGCCGGGAGGGGGTACCCTATGGCTACACCTTC. Its translation: CASSREGVPYGYTF.

This chain uses TRBV10-3 with TRBJ1-1; TRBD1 aligns across 8 bases. Germline CDR1 ENHRY, CDR2 SYGVKD. CDR3 length: 15 amino acids. J lost 1 base, V lost 9 bases, and 10 bases had no gene match. The CDR3 is CAMKTGDFGNTEAFF. CDR3 DNA: TGTGCCATGAAGACAGGGGACTTTGGGAACACTGAAGCTTTCTTT.

Note on this clone: An end of the junction does not agree with germline; a read error may underlie this. The gene calls are TRBV11-2 and TRBJ2-7, with TRBD1 matching 7 bases. This CDR3 region has 12 residues. From germline, CDR1 is SGHAT and CDR2 FQNNGV. The CDR3 bases are TGTGCCAGCAACTTAGGGGGCAACGAGCAGTACTTC. It codes for CASNLGGNEQYF.

In its sample, this clone was seen once. The chain is built from TRBV5-4 and TRBJ2-7; 9 bases fit TRBD2. The CDR3 spans 15 residues. V was clipped by 0 bases and J by 4 bases; unmatched bases: 5. Per germline, CDR1 SGHNT and CDR2 YYREEE (reference sequence). This CDR3 is CASSLVAGVGYEQYF. The CDR3 nucleotides are TGTGCCAGCAGCTTGGTAGCGGGAGTGGGGTACGAGCAGTACTTC. Full variable domain (outside the CDR3, taken from reference TRBV5-4 and TRBJ2-7): ETGVTQSPTHLIKTRGQQVTLRCSSQSGHNTVSWYQQALGQGPQFIFQYYREEENGRGNFPPRFSGLQFPNYSSELNVNALELDDSALYLCASSLVAGVGYEQYFGPGTRLTVT.

In regard to this clone: At one end the junction does not follow the germline gene, possibly because of a read error. The chain uses TRBV9 and TRBJ2-1; maybe TRBD1 (6 bases). CDR3 length equals 19 residues. The germline V gene has CDR1 SGDLS and CDR2 YYNGEE. The CDR3 DNA sequence: TGTGCCAGCAGCGTAGATGAAGATTTGACAGGCCCATCCTACAATGAGCAGCTCTTC. Translating gives CASSVDEDLTGPSYNEQLF.